The source of this TCR beta chain is a study of T cells in Graves' hyperthyroidism and ophthalmopathy. This CDR3 region has 12 residues. Germline V CDR1 and CDR2: SNHLY, FYNNEI. The ends were cut back, 5 bases at V and 6 bases at J, with 11 bases in the middle. RNA transcripts gave rise to amplified TCR beta CDR3 regions. The HTBI set primed first-round TCR CDR3 RT-PCR. MiXCR, run by TCRdb on the multiplex PCR reads, gives a single entry per CDR3 protein. This sample carries 700,000 to 850,000 distinct CDR3 sequences, around 40% of them seen once, and the ten largest clones take roughly 30%. Diagnoses used clinical symptoms, serum thyroxine and TRAb, thyroid ultrasound and orbital computed tomography. Points on this clonotype: Its antigen remains unidentified.

Whole-study findings and limits: Most clonotypes that expanded in the thyroid above 0.001 also showed up in blood. In simple terms, a model built on 13 V-J features told ophthalmopathy apart from stable hyperthyroidism. Median prediction lead before ophthalmopathy onset was about 6.5 months with the model.

Sequencing was done on a sample of blood. The TCR originated in a woman aged 40 to 49 with Graves' hyperthyroidism. The V call is TRBV2, the J call TRBJ2-7, with D unresolved. CDR3 residues: CASSYSVAEQYF. As DNA, the CDR3 is TGTGCCAGCAGTTACTCCGTGGCCGAGCAGTACTTC.